The present entry profiles one TCR beta chain with its context. This clone was picked up a small number of times. Its recognized antigen is unknown. The record has no base qualities; no much larger clone is one base away. The ViraFEST assay stimulated PBMC with viral peptide pools and then used TCR sequencing to identify antigen-specific CD4+ T cell clonotypes by expansion. After less than 13 days of culture, CD4+ T cells were isolated with the EasySep CD4+ T cell isolation kit. Each participant received two doses of an mRNA SARS-CoV-2 vaccine, either BNT162b2 or mRNA-1273. None of the healthy vaccine recipients had a prior SARS-CoV-2 infection, which was confirmed by nucleocapsid antibody tests that came back negative both before and after vaccination. Each well held two million PBMC cultured in IMDM containing roughly 4.9% human AB serum, 8.5 to 10 IU/ml IL-2 and gentamicin, along with about 9.3 ug/ml peptides. Half of the culture medium was replaced with fresh IL-2-containing medium on days 3 and 7. Each peptide stimulation condition was cultured in triplicate wells unless otherwise noted. Using Ficoll-Paque Plus gradient centrifugation, PBMC were separated from whole blood and then either used fresh or cryopreserved at -140C. The overlapping peptide pools covered the spike proteins of SARS-CoV-2 as well as those of the common cold coronaviruses HCoV-NL63, HCoV-OC43 and HCoV-229E. Genomic DNA was extracted from cultured CD4+ T cells with the QIAamp micro DNA kit.

This entry comes from a study of vaccination effects on CD4 cells after COVID-19 (dated by TCRdb to between 2022 and 2023). In the study overall: Across the study, the median time from the second dose to post-vaccine sampling was 72 days (range 14 to 241). In both COVID-19 convalescent patients and infection-naive vaccine recipients, the study compared SARS-CoV-2 spike-specific CD4+ TCR repertoires from before mRNA vaccination with those from after it. Altogether, over 9 COVID-19 convalescent patients and several SARS-CoV-2-naive healthy vaccine recipients made up the full study. Cultures from other donors in the study were sequenced using the Oncomine TCR Beta short-read assay on an Illumina iSeq 100. General findings and caveats noted by the study authors: The study was limited by a small number of convalescent patients, and early post-infection timepoints were lacking. In healthy vaccine recipients, vaccine-induced clones were almost all SARS-CoV-2 mono-reactive, with only 1 of 255 being cross-reactive with common cold coronaviruses. At late post-vaccination timepoints, both infection-induced and vaccine-induced clones showed marked clonal contraction, consistent with waning T cell responses.

According to the germline V gene (reference sequence), CDR1 reads SGHNT and CDR2 reads YYREEE. At the junction V is shortened by 4 bases and J by 5 bases; bases outside the gene matches: 5. From cysteine to phenylalanine, the CDR3 is 14 amino acids long. Just CDR3 DNA is preserved here, 42 bases in frame from base 1. The method behind the library was the immunoSEQ multiplex PCR assay. DNA from the CD4+ T cells that had been cultured and isolated underwent TCR beta CDR3 sequencing. The original methods were these. Non-productive TCR sequences were removed and reads were trimmed to the CDR3 region, keeping CDR3s of at least 7 amino acids. The MANAFEST web app was used to identify antigen-specific clonotypes by comparing expansion in peptide wells with expansion in reference cultures. Positive clones required FDR<0.05 expansion versus reference and all other wells, odds ratio above 5, and frequency above 0.1% in two replicate wells. Clonotypes significantly expanded in SARS-CoV-2 spike wells and in at least one common cold coronavirus spike condition were defined as cross-reactive. Using the stringdist R package, CDR3 similarity was measured by Levenshtein distance, and unrooted trees were constructed with ape in R 3.6.1. TCRdb provides this immuneACCESS table in a form limited to in-frame rearrangements. Some clones are lacking; in checked studies, under half of them reflect an unresolved V gene, and why the rest are absent is not known. The DNA was the basis for D and trimming; V, J and clone size are from that table. The sample data list around 30,000 clones, and approximately 69% of these were observed just once. The ten largest clonotypes hold approximately 8.2% of the sample.

The sequence is built from TRBV5-4 and TRBJ1-4; TRBD1 lines up with 7 middle nucleotides. This specimen was CD4+ T cells from PBMCs cultured with SARS-CoV-2 spike peptides, taken after COVID-19 vaccination. In light of the paper, this sample's cell subset or site label describes: SARS-CoV-2 spike overlapping peptide pool stimulation. The TCR was taken from a human donor who received a COVID-19 vaccine. DNA sequence: TGTGCCAGCAGCCCAGGGGGAACCAATGAAAAACTGTTTTTT. Its translation is CASSPGGTNEKLFF.